The entry below describes one T cell receptor (beta chain). Its antigen is not known. The CDR3 runs 18 residues. V lost 2 bases and J lost 0, with 18 bases in between. Sequencing was performed with immunoSEQ multiplex PCR; in TCRdb, only in-frame clones are kept and a portion is missing. The data hold about 1.1 million clones, with about 72% observed a single time. This entry comes from a study of shared clonotypes between healthy human individuals. Study details: Each donor's CD8 memory used one plate, CD8 naive two, each CD4 subset three.

Donation came from healthy HIV-negative adults that had no recent acute infections or vaccinations. Study-level results: Four donors had around 5% of their naive CD4 clonotypes in common. Sorted-subset samples were not fully sequenced, rarefaction indicated.

This TCR derives from a man aged 18 to 30 in good health. Some clones in this sample may be carry-over from other donors' samples. The source material was memory CD4+ T cells from PBMCs. The sample's subset: CD45RA-negative fraction. The rearrangement links TRBV5-3 to TRBJ1-3; D gene unclear. TRBV5-3 is an ORF, and what it does is uncertain. The CDR3 sequence: CARSFGIRRGYSGNTIYF. CDR3 nucleotide sequence: TGTGCCAGAAGCTTCGGCATAAGGCGGGGATACTCTGGAAACACCATATATTTT.